These 3 T cell receptor beta chains were sequenced from one sample in a study of T cells after yellow fever vaccination. TCRdb processed the 5' RACE reads anew with MiXCR; each CDR3 protein has one entry. The sample lists hundreds of thousands of distinct CDR3 sequences, 9% to 15% seen once, with more than 13% in the top ten. The sequencing here drew on PBMCs, taken on the day of the yellow fever booster vaccination. The receptors were sampled from a man aged 25 to 40 who received the YFV17D yellow fever vaccine.

There are a few counts of this clonotype. Written as DNA, the CDR3 is TGCGCCGTTTCCCGGGACAGGGGTGGCTACACCTTC. Protein sequence: CAVSRDRGGYTF. The gene calls are TRBV10-2 and TRBJ1-2; 10 bases are shared with TRBD1. The CDR3 totals 12 residues. CDR1 and CDR2 (germline): WSHSY, SAAADI. V shed 11 bases and J 7 bases; nucleotides not matched to a gene: 7.

This clonotype was seen a handful of times. J is TRBJ2-5 and V is TRBV5-1, with TRBD1 matching 7 bases. CDR1 is SGHRS and CDR2 is YFSETQ in the germline V gene. The CDR3 covers 15 residues. The V segment lost 1 base and the J segment 4 bases; nucleotides outside the gene matches: 7. The CDR3 DNA follows: TGCGCCAGCAGCTTGCAGGGACAGAAAGCAGAGACCCAGTACTTC. Translating it yields CASSLQGQKAETQYF. The variable domain in full, with the rest retrieved from reference TRBV5-1 and TRBJ2-5, is KAGVTQTPRYLIKTRGQQVTLSCSPISGHRSVSWYQQTPGQGLQFLFEYFSETQRNKGNFPGRFSGRQFSNSRSEMNVSTLELGDSALYLCASSLQGQKAETQYFGPGTRLLVL.

V usage is TRBV5-5 and J usage is TRBJ2-5; TRBD1 matches at 8 bases. The CDR3 contains 18 residues. V was clipped by 2 bases and J by 1 base; unmatched bases: 13. Germline-derived CDR1 and CDR2 are SGHKS and YYEKEE (reference sequence). CDR3 nucleotides: TGTGCCAGCAGCTTCGGTACAGGGGGGCCCTCAACCCAAGAGACCCAGTACTTC. As protein: CASSFGTGGPSTQETQYF.